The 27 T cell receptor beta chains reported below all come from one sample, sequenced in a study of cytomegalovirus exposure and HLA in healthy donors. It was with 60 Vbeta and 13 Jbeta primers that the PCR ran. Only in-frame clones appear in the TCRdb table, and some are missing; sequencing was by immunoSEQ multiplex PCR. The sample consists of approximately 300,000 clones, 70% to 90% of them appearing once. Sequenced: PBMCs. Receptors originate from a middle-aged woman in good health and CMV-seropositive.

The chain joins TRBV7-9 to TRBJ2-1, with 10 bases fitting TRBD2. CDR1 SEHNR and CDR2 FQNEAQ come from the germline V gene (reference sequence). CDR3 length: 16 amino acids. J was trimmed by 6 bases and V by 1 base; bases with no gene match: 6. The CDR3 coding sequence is TGTGCCAGCAGCTTAGACCTAGCGGGAGTTGGCAATGAGCAGTTCTTC. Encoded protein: CASSLDLAGVGNEQFF.

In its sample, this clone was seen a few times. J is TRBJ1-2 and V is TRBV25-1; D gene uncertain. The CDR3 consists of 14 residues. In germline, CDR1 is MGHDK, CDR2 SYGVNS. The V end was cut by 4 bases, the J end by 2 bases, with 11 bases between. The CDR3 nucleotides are TGTGCCAGCAGTGTGGGTGGGCTAAACTATGGCTACACCTTC. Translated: CASSVGGLNYGYTF.

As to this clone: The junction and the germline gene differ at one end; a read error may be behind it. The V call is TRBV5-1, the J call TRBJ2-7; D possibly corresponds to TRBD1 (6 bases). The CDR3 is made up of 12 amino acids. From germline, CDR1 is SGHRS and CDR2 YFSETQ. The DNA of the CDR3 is TGCGCCAGCAGCCTCAGGGGTTACGAGCAGTCCTTC. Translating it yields CASSLRGYEQSF.

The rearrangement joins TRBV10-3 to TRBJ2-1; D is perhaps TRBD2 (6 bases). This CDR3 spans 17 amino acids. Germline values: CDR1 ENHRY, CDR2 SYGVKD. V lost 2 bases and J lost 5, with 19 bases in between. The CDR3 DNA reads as TGTGCCATCAGTGAGGATGGGTTTGGTAGCGGAAACAATGAGCAGTTCTTC. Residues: CAISEDGFGSGNNEQFF.

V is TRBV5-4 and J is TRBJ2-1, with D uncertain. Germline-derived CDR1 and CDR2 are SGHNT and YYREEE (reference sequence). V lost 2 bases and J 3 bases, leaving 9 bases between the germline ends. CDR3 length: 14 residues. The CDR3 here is CASSLKSGYNEQFF. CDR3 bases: TGTGCCAGCAGCTTAAAATCGGGCTACAATGAGCAGTTCTTC. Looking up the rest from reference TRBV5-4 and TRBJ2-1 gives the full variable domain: ETGVTQSPTHLIKTRGQQVTLRCSSQSGHNTVSWYQQALGQGPQFIFQYYREEENGRGNFPPRFSGLQFPNYSSELNVNALELDDSALYLCASSLKSGYNEQFFGPGTRLTVL.

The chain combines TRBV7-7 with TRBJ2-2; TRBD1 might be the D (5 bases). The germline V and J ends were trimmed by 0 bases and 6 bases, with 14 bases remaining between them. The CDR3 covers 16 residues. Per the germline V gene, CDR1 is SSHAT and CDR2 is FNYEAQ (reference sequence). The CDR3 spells CASSLAGPTAPGELFF. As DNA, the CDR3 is TGTGCCAGCAGCTTAGCGGGGCCCACAGCCCCCGGGGAGCTGTTTTTT.

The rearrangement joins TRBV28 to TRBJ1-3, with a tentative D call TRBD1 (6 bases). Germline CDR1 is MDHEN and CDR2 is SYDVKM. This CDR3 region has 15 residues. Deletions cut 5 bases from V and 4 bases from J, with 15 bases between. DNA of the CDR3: TGTGCCAGCAGTCTAGACAGGATAAGAGGAAACACCATATATTTT. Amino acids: CASSLDRIRGNTIYF.

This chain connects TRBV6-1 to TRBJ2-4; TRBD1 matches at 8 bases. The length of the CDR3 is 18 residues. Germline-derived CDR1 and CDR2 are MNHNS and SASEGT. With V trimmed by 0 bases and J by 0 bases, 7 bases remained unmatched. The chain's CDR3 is CASSEARTGQGAKNIQYF. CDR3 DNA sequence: TGTGCCAGCAGTGAAGCGCGTACAGGACAGGGAGCCAAAAACATTCAGTACTTC.

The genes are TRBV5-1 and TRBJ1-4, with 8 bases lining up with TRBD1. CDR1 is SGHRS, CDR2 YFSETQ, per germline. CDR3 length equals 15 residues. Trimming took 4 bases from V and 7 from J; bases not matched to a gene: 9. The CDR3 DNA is TGCGCCAGCAGCAGTACAGGGGGGGCTGGTGAAAAACTGTTTTTT. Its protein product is CASSSTGGAGEKLFF. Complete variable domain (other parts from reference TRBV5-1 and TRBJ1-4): KAGVTQTPRYLIKTRGQQVTLSCSPISGHRSVSWYQQTPGQGLQFLFEYFSETQRNKGNFPGRFSGRQFSNSRSEMNVSTLELGDSALYLCASSSTGGAGEKLFFGSGTQLSVL.

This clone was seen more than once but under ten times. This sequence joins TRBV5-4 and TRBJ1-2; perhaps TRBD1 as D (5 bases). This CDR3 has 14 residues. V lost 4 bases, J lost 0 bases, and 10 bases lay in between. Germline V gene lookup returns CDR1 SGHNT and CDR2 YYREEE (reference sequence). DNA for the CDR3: TGTGCCAGCAGCACCCAGGGTGCTAACTATGGCTACACCTTC. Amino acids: CASSTQGANYGYTF. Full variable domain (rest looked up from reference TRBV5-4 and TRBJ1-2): ETGVTQSPTHLIKTRGQQVTLRCSSQSGHNTVSWYQQALGQGPQFIFQYYREEENGRGNFPPRFSGLQFPNYSSELNVNALELDDSALYLCASSTQGANYGYTFGSGTRLTVV.

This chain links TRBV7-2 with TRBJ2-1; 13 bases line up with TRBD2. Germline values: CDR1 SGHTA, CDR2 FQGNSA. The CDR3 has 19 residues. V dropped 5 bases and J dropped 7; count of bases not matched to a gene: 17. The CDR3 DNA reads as TGTGCCAGCAGCCTTCCTGACAGCCGACTAGCGGGAGGTCGTAATGAGCAGTTCTTC. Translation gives CASSLPDSRLAGGRNEQFF.

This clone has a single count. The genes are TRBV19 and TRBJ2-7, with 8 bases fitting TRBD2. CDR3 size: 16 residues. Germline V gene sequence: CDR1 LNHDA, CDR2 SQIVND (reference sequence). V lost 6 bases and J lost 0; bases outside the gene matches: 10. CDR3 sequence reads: CASSPGGRGGSYEQYF. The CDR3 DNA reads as TGTGCCAGTAGCCCGGGAGGGCGGGGCGGCTCCTACGAGCAGTACTTC.

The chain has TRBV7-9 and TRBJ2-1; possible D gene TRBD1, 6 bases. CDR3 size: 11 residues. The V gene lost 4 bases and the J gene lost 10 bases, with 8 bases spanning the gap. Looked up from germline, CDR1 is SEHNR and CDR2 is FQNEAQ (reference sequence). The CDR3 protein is CASSSGTEQFF. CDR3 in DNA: TGTGCCAGCAGCTCAGGGACAGAGCAGTTCTTC.

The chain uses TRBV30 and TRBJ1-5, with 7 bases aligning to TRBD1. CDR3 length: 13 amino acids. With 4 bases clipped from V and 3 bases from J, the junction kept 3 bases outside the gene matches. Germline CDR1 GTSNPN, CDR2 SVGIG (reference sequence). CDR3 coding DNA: TGTGCCTGGACAGGGGGGACCAATCAGCCCCAGCATTTT. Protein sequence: CAWTGGTNQPQHF.

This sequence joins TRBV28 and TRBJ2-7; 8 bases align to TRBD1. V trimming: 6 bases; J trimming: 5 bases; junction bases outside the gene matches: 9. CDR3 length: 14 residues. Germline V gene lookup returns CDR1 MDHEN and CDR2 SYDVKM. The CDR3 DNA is TGTGCCAGCAGGAGAATGACAGGGGTCCACGAGCAGTACTTC. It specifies CASRRMTGVHEQYF. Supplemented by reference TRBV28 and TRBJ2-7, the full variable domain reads DVKVTQSSRYLVKRTGEKVFLECVQDMDHENMFWYRQDPGLGLRLIYFSYDVKMKEKGDIPEGYSVSREKKERFSLILESASTNQTSMYLCASRRMTGVHEQYFGPGTRLTVT.

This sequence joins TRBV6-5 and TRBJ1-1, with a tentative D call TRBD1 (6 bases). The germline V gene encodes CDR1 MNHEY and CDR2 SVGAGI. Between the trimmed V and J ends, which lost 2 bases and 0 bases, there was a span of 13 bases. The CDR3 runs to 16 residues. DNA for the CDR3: TGTGCCAGCAGTTACCCTTTGGGGGGGCTGAACACTGAAGCTTTCTTT. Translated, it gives CASSYPLGGLNTEAFF.

The CDR3 DNA follows: TGCGCCAGCCGGGGGGGGAGGGCCGGAGCAGATACGCAGTATTTT. Translating it yields CASRGGRAGADTQYF. This chain joins TRBV5-1 and TRBJ2-3; TRBD2 agrees at 8 bases. CDR1 is SGHRS, CDR2 YFSETQ, per germline. The CDR3 length is 15 residues. The J segment lost 4 bases and the V segment lost 7 bases, leaving 11 bases of the junction unmatched. Full variable domain (remainder filled in from reference TRBV5-1 and TRBJ2-3): KAGVTQTPRYLIKTRGQQVTLSCSPISGHRSVSWYQQTPGQGLQFLFEYFSETQRNKGNFPGRFSGRQFSNSRSEMNVSTLELGDSALYLCASRGGRAGADTQYFGPGTRLTVL.

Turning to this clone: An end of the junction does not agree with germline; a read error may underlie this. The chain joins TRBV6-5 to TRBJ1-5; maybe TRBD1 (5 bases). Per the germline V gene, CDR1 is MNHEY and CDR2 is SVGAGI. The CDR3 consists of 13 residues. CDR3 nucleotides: TGTGCCAGCAGTTACAAGGACAATCAGCCTCAGCATTTT. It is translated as CASSYKDNQPQHF.

The CDR3 DNA sequence: TGTGCCAGCAGTAGCGGGACGCTTAATAACTATGGCTACACCTTC. Residues: CASSSGTLNNYGYTF. The rearrangement uses TRBV28 and TRBJ1-2, with D perhaps matching TRBD1 (5 bases). Trimming left V 5 bases short and J 1 base short, with 14 bases between. Germline CDR1 MDHEN, CDR2 SYDVKM. The CDR3 is made up of 15 amino acids.

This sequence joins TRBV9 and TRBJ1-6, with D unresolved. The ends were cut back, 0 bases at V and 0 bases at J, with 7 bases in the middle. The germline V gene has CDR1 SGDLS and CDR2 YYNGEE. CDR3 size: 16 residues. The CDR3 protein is CASSVEGSSYNSPLHF. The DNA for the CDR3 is TGTGCCAGCAGCGTAGAAGGGAGCTCCTATAATTCACCCCTCCACTTT.

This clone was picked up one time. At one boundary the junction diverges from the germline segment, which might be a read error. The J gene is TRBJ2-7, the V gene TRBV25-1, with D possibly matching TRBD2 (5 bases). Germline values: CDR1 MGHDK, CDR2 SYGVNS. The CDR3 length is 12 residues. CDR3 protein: CASSGAPGKFAF. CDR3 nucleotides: TGTGCCAGCAGTGGGGCACCGGGAAAATTCGCTTTC.

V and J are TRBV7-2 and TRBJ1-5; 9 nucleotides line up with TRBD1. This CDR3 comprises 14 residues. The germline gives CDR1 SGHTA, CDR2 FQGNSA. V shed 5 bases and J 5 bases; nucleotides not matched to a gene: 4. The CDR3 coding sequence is TGTGCCAGCAGCCCTTGGACAGGGGATCAGCCCCAGCATTTT. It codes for CASSPWTGDQPQHF. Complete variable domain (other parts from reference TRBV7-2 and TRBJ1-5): GAGVSQSPSNKVTEKGKDVELRCDPISGHTALYWYRQSLGQGLEFLIYFQGNSAPDKSGLPSDRFSAERTGGSVSTLTIQRTQQEDSAVYLCASSPWTGDQPQHFGDGTRLSIL.

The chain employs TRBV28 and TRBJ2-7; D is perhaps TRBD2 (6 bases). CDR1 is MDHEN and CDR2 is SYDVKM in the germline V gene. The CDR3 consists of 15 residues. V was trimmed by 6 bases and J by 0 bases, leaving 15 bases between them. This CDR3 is CASSTSAGYSYEQYF. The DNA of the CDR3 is TGTGCCAGCAGCACCTCAGCGGGTTACTCCTACGAGCAGTACTTC.

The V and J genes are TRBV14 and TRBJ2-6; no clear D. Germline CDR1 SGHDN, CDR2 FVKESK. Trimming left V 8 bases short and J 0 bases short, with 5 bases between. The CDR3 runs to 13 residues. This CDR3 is CASRSSGANVLTF. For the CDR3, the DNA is TGTGCCAGCCGGTCCTCTGGGGCCAACGTCCTGACTTTC.

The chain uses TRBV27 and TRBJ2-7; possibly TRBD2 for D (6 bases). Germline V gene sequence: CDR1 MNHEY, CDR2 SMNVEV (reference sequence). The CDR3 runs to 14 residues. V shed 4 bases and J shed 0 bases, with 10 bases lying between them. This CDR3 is CASSYGRSSYEQYF. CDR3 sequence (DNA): TGTGCCAGCAGTTATGGGAGGAGCTCCTACGAGCAGTACTTC.

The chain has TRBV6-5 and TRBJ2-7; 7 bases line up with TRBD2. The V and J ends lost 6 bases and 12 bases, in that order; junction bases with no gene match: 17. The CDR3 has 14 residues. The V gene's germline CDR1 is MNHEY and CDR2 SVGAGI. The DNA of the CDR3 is TGTGCCAGCAGCCTCCGCGGGACTAAAGAGACGCGGTACTTC. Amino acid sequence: CASSLRGTKETRYF.

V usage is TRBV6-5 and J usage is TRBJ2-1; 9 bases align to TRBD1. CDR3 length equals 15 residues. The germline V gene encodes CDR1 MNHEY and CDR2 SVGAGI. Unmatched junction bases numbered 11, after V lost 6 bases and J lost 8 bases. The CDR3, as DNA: TGTGCCAGCAGCCCCCGGGACAGGGTTAAGTATGAGCAGTTCTTC. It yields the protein CASSPRDRVKYEQFF.